A single sample gave rise to the 19 T cell receptor beta chains below, sequenced in a study of T cells after yellow fever vaccination. TCRdb independently ran MiXCR on the 5' RACE reads; one entry per CDR3 protein. The data hold some 170,000 distinct CDR3 sequences, with around 9.7% observed a single time. The sample here was CD8+ T cells sorted from PBMCs, taken 45 days after the yellow fever booster vaccination. Receptors originate from a man younger than 35 who received the YFV17D yellow fever vaccine.

V gene TRBV10-3 combines with J gene TRBJ2-1; D unclear. CDR3 length: 10 amino acids. V was cut by 4 bases and J by 8 bases, with 3 bases left in between. Germline V CDR1 and CDR2: ENHRY, SYGVKD. CDR3 in amino acids: CAISVDEQFF. CDR3 sequence (DNA): TGTGCCATCAGTGTGGATGAGCAGTTCTTC.

The chain employs TRBV6-5 and TRBJ1-5; a possible D gene is TRBD1 (5 bases). Germline V CDR1 and CDR2: MNHEY, SVGAGI. The CDR3 spans 14 residues. V lost 1 base and J 3 bases, leaving 7 bases between the germline ends. Written as DNA, the CDR3 is TGTGCCAGCAGTTACTACAGGTTCAATCAGCCCCAGCATTTT. It is translated as CASSYYRFNQPQHF.

This clonotype has only a few counts. The V and J genes are TRBV10-3 and TRBJ2-5, with D tentatively TRBD1 (6 bases). CDR1 and CDR2 from the germline V gene are ENHRY and SYGVKD. This CDR3 spans 15 amino acids. Trimming took off 3 bases at V and 2 bases at J, with 13 bases between the two ends. The CDR3 nucleotides are TGTGCCATCAGTGAAATTGGACAGCCTCAAGAGACCCAGTACTTC. Translation: CAISEIGQPQETQYF.

This clonotype was counted ten times or more. The chain employs TRBV11-2 and TRBJ2-7; possible D gene TRBD1, 6 bases. Germline V gives CDR1 SGHAT, CDR2 FQNNGV. V was trimmed by 6 bases and J by 4 bases, leaving 22 bases between them. This CDR3 spans 16 amino acids. The CDR3 loop reads CASRRSRIGGEYEQYF. In DNA, the CDR3 is TGTGCCAGCAGACGCTCGAGGATAGGGGGTGAATACGAGCAGTACTTC.

This clonotype appeared a few times. The chain links TRBV7-6 to TRBJ1-5; 8 bases are a match to TRBD1. The germline V gene has CDR1 SGHVS and CDR2 FNYEAQ. The V and J ends lost 6 bases and 3 bases, in that order; junction bases with no gene match: 4. The CDR3 loop spans 14 amino acids. The CDR3 loop is CASSRDRNNQPQHF. The CDR3 nucleotides are TGTGCCAGCAGTCGGGACAGGAACAATCAGCCCCAGCATTTT.

This clonotype appeared many times. The CDR3 reads CASSYPPETQYF. The CDR3 DNA reads TGTGCCAGCAGTTACCCTCCCGAGACCCAGTACTTC. This chain uses TRBV6-2 or TRBV6-3 with TRBJ2-5; D call uncertain. Germline V gives CDR1 MNHEY, CDR2 SVGEGT. The V end lost 2 bases, the J end lost 5 bases, and 6 bases lay between the germline ends. The length of the CDR3 is 12 residues.

This clonotype was seen more than once but under ten times. The V call is TRBV6-5, the J call TRBJ2-3; the D is unclear. The CDR3 spans 14 residues. The germline CDR1 and CDR2 sequences are MNHEY and SVGAGI. Trimming removed 7 bases at V and 1 base at J, with 12 bases between. CDR3 loop: CASKAVPGTDTQYF. The DNA for the CDR3 is TGTGCCAGCAAGGCTGTTCCGGGCACAGATACGCAGTATTTT.

By share, this clonotype counts as medium-sized. The rearrangement links TRBV6-4 to TRBJ2-3; 7 bases agree with TRBD2. The CDR3 spans 15 residues. Germline loops: CDR1 MRHNA, CDR2 SNTAGT. The V gene end was trimmed by 0 bases and the J gene end by 1 base; junction bases not matched to a gene: 1. CDR3 amino acids: CASSDSSGGTDTQYF. Here the CDR3 DNA reads TGTGCCAGCAGTGACTCGAGCGGGGGCACAGATACGCAGTATTTT.

The V call is TRBV10-3, the J call TRBJ2-7; 9 positions match TRBD1. Germline assignment: CDR1 ENHRY and CDR2 SYGVKD. V lost 6 bases, J lost 5 bases, and 14 bases stayed unmatched. The CDR3 is made up of 16 amino acids. The CDR3 spells CAIRSPDRGNSHEQYF. The CDR3 DNA follows: TGTGCCATCAGGTCCCCTGACAGGGGGAATTCCCACGAGCAGTACTTC.

A few counts support this clonotype. V and J are TRBV10-3 and TRBJ2-7; D not resolved. Germline loops: CDR1 ENHRY, CDR2 SYGVKD. With 3 bases removed from V and 5 bases from J, the gap between germline ends came to 5 bases. The CDR3 is 11 amino acids. Here the CDR3 reads CAISDRNEQYF. In DNA, the CDR3 is TGTGCCATCAGTGATCGCAACGAGCAGTACTTC.

The chain has TRBV5-1 and TRBJ1-1; 9 nucleotides align to TRBD1. The CDR3 consists of 14 residues. Per germline, CDR1 SGHRS and CDR2 YFSETQ. V gave up 4 bases and J gave up 8 bases; unmatched junction bases: 9. The CDR3 here is CASSKGQGPLEAFF. Here the CDR3 DNA reads TGCGCCAGCAGCAAGGGACAGGGTCCTTTGGAAGCTTTCTTT.

This clonotype was recorded a few times. The CDR3 sequence is CASSLAGAGGRADTQYF. As DNA, the CDR3 is TGTGCCAGCAGCTTAGCGGGAGCGGGGGGGCGCGCAGATACGCAGTATTTT. V is TRBV7-2 and J is TRBJ2-3, with 10 bases identical to TRBD2. Looked up from germline, CDR1 is SGHTA and CDR2 is FQGNSA. V shed 0 bases, J shed 4 bases, and the junction held 7 bases outside the gene matches. The CDR3 runs 17 residues.

This clonotype was observed at least ten times. The chain's CDR3 is CASSYGQFSYEQYF. DNA of the CDR3: TGTGCCAGCAGTTACGGACAGTTTTCCTACGAGCAGTACTTC. V and J are TRBV12-3 or TRBV12-4 and TRBJ2-7; possible D gene TRBD1, 6 bases. The CDR3 extends over 14 amino acids. V was shortened by 4 bases and J by 1 base, with 11 bases between the two germline ends.

The chain employs TRBV21-1 and TRBJ2-1. TRBV21-1 is marked as a pseudogene. The CDR3 is made up of 14 amino acids. The CDR3 loop is CASTTGKTYNEQFF. The CDR3 bases are TGTGCCAGCACCACTGGTAAGACCTACAATGAGCAGTTCTTC.

The genes are TRBV12-3 or TRBV12-4 and TRBJ2-1; a weak D match, TRBD2 (6 bases). The CDR3 contains 16 residues. The ends were cut back, 5 bases at V and 3 bases at J, with 17 bases in the middle. The DNA for the CDR3 is TGTGCCAGCAGTCCCCTTCCGGGACTCCACTACAATGAGCAGTTCTTC. Residues: CASSPLPGLHYNEQFF.

J is TRBJ2-1 and V is TRBV13; D gene unclear. V shed 3 bases and J shed 4 bases, with 7 bases lying between them. The CDR3 runs 13 residues. Germline CDR1 is PRHDT and CDR2 is FYEKMQ (reference sequence). This chain's CDR3 is CASSLVRYNEQFF. The CDR3 DNA reads as TGTGCCAGCAGCTTGGTTCGGTACAATGAGCAGTTCTTC. The variable domain in full, with the rest retrieved from reference TRBV13 and TRBJ2-1, is AAGVIQSPRHLIKEKRETATLKCYPIPRHDTVYWYQQGPGQDPQFLISFYEKMQSDKGSIPDRFSAQQFSDYHSELNMSSLELGDSALYFCASSLVRYNEQFFGPGTRLTVL.

In DNA form, the CDR3 reads TGTGCCAGCAGTTTATACGGGACGGACACATCTGGGGCCAACGTCCTGACTTTC. Its protein product is CASSLYGTDTSGANVLTF. The chain carries TRBV12-3 or TRBV12-4 and TRBJ2-6; D possibly uses TRBD1 or TRBD2 (5 bases each). The CDR3 consists of 18 residues. Trimming pared 2 bases from V and 1 base from J, leaving 15 bases between.

This clonotype showed up many times. The V call is TRBV4-2, the J call TRBJ2-2, with unresolved D. Trimming removed 1 base at V and 4 bases at J, with 7 bases between. The germline V gene encodes CDR1 LGHNA and CDR2 YNFKEQ. This CDR3 has 14 residues. The chain's CDR3 is CASSQAIGTGELFF. The CDR3, as DNA: TGTGCCAGCAGCCAAGCGATCGGCACCGGGGAGCTGTTTTTT.

This clonotype came up a few times. The rearrangement links TRBV9 to TRBJ2-2; D may be TRBD1 (5 bases). Germline lookup yields CDR1 SGDLS and CDR2 YYNGEE. The CDR3 contains 15 residues. V was clipped by 0 bases and J by 7 bases, with 13 bases between them. The CDR3: CASSVASGSGGELFF. CDR3 nucleotides: TGTGCCAGCAGCGTAGCTTCAGGGTCGGGCGGGGAGCTGTTTTTT. Full variable domain (outside the CDR3, taken from reference TRBV9 and TRBJ2-2): DSGVTQTPKHLITATGQRVTLRCSPRSGDLSVYWYQQSLDQGLQFLIQYYNGEERAKGNILERFSAQQFPDLHSELNLSSLELGDSALYFCASSVASGSGGELFFGEGSRLTVL.